This T cell receptor beta chain derives from a study of blood T cell repertoires in COVID-19. As for the study in general: Acute and convalescent COVID-19 specimens originated in the United States, Italy and Spain. T cells, B-cell-depleted T cells, or PBMCs supplied cDNA or gDNA.

Original data processing: The authors estimated nucleated cell counts from reference gene primer amplification. Clones were sequenced by immunoSEQ multiplex PCR, and TCRdb holds only the in-frame ones, with some missing. The DNA was the basis for D and trimming; V, J and clone size are from that table. This table has around 200,000 clones, roughly four fifths appearing once. Germline CDR1 reads SGDLS; CDR2 reads YYNGEE. The CDR3 loop spans 14 amino acids. V shed 3 bases, J shed 5 bases, and the junction held 4 bases outside the gene matches. The sequence derives from a woman aged 40 to 49 with acute or convalescent COVID-19. Sample: peripheral blood. The chain combines TRBV9 with TRBJ2-5, with 10 positions matching TRBD2. The CDR3 loop reads CASSGASGSETQYF. In DNA, the CDR3 is TGTGCCAGCAGCGGAGCTAGCGGGAGTGAGACCCAGTACTTC.